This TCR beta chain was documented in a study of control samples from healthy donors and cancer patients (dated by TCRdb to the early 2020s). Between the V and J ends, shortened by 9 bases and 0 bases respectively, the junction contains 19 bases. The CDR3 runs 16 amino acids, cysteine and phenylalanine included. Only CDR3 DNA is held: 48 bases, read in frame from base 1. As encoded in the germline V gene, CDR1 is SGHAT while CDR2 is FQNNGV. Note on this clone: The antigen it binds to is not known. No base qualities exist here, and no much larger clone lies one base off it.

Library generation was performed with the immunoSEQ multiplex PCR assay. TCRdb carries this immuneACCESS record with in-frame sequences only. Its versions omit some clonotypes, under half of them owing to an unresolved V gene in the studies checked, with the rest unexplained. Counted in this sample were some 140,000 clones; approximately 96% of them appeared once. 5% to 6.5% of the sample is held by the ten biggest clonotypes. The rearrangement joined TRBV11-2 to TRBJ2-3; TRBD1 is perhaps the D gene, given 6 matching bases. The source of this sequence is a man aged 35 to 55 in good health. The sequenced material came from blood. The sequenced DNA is TGTGCCAGTGCAAAGGGGGACCGACTTAGCACAGATACGCAGTATTTT. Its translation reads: CASAKGDRLSTDTQYF.